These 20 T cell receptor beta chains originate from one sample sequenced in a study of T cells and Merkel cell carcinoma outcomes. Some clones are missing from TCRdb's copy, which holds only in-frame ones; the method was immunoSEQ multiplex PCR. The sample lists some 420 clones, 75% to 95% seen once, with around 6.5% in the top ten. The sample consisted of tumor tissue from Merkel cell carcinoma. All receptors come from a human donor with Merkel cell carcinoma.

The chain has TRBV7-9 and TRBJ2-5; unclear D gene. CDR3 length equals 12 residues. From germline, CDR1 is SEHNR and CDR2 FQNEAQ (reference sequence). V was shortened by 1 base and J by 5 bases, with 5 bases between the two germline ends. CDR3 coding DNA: TGTGCCAGCAGCTTAGACAGTGAGACCCAGTACTTC. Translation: CASSLDSETQYF. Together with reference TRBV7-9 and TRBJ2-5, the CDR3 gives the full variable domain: DTGVSQNPRHKITKRGQNVTFRCDPISEHNRLYWYRQTLGQGPEFLTYFQNEAQLEKSRLLSDRFSAERPKGSFSTLEIQRTEQGDSAMYLCASSLDSETQYFGPGTRLLVL.

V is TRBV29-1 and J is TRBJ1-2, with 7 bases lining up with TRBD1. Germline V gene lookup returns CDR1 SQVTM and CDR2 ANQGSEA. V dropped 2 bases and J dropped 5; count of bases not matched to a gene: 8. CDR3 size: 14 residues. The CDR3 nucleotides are TGCAGCGTTGAATTGACAGGGCAGGGTTATGGCTACACCTTC. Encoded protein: CSVELTGQGYGYTF.

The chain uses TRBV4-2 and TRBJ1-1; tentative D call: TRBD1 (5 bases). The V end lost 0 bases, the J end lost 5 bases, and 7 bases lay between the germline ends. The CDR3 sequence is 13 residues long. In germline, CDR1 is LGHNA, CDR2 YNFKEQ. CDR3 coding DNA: TGTGCCAGCAGCCAAGATGGGGGGACTGAAGCTTTCTTT. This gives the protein CASSQDGGTEAFF.

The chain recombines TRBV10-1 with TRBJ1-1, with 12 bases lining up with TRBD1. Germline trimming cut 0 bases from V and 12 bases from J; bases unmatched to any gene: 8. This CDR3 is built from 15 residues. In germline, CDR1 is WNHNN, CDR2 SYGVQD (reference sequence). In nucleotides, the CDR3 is TGCGCCAGCAGTGAGTCACGGGACAGGGGGCCTAAAACTTTCTTT. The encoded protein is CASSESRDRGPKTFF.

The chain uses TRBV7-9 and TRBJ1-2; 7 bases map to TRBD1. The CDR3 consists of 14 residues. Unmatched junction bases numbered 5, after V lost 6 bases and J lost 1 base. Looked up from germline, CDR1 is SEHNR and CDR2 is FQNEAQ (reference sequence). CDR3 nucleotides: TGTGCCAGCAGTTTACAGGGGATTAACTATGGCTACACCTTC. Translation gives CASSLQGINYGYTF.

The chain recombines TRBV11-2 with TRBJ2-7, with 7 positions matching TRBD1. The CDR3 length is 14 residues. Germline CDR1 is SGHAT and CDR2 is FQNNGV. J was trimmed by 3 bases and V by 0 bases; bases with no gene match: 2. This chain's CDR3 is CASSLDRGFYEQYF. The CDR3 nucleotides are TGTGCCAGCAGCTTAGACAGGGGGTTCTACGAGCAGTACTTC. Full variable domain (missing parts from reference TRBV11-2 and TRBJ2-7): EAGVAQSPRYKIIEKRQSVAFWCNPISGHATLYWYQQILGQGPKLLIQFQNNGVVDDSQLPKDRFSAERLKGVDSTLKIQPAKLEDSAVYLCASSLDRGFYEQYFGPGTRLTVT.

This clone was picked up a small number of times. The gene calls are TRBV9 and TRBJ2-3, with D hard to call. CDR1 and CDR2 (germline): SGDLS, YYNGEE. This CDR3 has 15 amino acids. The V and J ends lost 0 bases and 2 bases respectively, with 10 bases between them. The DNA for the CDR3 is TGTGCCAGCAGCGTAGACGGTAGGATCACAGATACGCAGTATTTT. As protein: CASSVDGRITDTQYF.

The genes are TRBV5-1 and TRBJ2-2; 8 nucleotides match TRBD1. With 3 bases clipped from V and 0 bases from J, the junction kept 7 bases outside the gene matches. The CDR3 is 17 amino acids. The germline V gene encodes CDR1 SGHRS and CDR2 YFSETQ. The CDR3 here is CASSWSGQAPNTGELFF. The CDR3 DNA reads TGCGCCAGCAGCTGGTCGGGACAGGCTCCGAACACCGGGGAGCTGTTTTTT.

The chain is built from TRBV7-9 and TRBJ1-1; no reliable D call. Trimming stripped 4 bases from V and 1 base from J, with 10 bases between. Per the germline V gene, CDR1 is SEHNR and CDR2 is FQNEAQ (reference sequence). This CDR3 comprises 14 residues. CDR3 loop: CASSSLLGNTEAFF. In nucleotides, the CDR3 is TGTGCCAGCAGCTCCCTTCTTGGGAACACTGAAGCTTTCTTT.

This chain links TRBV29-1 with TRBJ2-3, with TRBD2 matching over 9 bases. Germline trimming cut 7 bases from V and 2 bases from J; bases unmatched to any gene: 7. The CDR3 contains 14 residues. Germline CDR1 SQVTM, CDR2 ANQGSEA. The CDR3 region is CSAGLAGNTDTQYF. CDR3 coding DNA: TGCAGCGCTGGCCTAGCGGGGAACACAGATACGCAGTATTTT.

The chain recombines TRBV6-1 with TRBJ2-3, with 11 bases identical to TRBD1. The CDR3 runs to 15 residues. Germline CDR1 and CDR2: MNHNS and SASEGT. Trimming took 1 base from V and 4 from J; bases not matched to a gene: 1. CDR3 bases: TGTGCCAGCAGTGAAGGGACAGGGGGCGCAGATACGCAGTATTTT. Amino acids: CASSEGTGGADTQYF.

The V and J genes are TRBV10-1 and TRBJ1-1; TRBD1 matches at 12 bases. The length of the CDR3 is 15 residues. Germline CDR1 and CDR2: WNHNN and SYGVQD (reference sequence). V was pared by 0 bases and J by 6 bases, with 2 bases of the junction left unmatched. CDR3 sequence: CASSESRDRGPEAFF. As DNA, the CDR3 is TGCGCCAGCAGTGAGTCACGGGACAGGGGGCCTGAAGCTTTCTTT.

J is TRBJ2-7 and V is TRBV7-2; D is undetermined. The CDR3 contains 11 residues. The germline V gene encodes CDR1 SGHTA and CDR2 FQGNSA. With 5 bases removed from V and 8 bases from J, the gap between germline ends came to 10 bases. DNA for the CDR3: TGTGCCAGCAGCCCACTCCTGAAGCAGTACTTC. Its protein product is CASSPLLKQYF.

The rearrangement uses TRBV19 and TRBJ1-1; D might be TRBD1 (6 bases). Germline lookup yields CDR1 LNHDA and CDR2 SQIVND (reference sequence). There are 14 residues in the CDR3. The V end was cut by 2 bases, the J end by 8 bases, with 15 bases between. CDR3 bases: TGTGCCAGTAGTATATCAACAGGGAATGCCGAAGCTTTCTTT. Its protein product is CASSISTGNAEAFF.

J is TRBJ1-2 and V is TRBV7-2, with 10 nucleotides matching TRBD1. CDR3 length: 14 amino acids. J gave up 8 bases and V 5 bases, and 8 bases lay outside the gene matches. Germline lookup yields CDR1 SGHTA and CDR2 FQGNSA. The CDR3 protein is CASSPDRGAEGYTF. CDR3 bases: TGTGCCAGCAGCCCGGACAGGGGGGCGGAGGGCTACACCTTC. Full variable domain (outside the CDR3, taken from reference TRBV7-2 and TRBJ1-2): GAGVSQSPSNKVTEKGKDVELRCDPISGHTALYWYRQSLGQGLEFLIYFQGNSAPDKSGLPSDRFSAERTGGSVSTLTIQRTQQEDSAVYLCASSPDRGAEGYTFGSGTRLTVV.

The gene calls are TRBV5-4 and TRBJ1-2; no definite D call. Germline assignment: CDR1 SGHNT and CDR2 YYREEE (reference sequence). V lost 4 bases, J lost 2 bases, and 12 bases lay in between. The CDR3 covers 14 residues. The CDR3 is CASSVVTGNYGYTF. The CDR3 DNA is TGTGCCAGCAGCGTGGTCACGGGAAACTATGGCTACACCTTC.

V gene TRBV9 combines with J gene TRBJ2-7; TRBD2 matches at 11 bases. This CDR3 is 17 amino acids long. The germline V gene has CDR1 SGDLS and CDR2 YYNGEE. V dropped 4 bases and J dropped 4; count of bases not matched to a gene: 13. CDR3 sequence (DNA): TGTGCCAGCAGCCGGGGACTAGCGGCAACTCCGACGTACGAGCAGTACTTC. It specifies CASSRGLAATPTYEQYF.

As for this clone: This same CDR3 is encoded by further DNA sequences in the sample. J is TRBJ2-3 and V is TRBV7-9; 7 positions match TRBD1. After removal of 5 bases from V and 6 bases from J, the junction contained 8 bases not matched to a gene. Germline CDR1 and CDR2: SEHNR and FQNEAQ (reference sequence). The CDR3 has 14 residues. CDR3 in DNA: TGTGCCAGCAGCCAACTTACAGGGGCCGATACGCAGTATTTT. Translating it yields CASSQLTGADTQYF. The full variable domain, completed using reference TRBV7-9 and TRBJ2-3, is DTGVSQNPRHKITKRGQNVTFRCDPISEHNRLYWYRQTLGQGPEFLTYFQNEAQLEKSRLLSDRFSAERPKGSFSTLEIQRTEQGDSAMYLCASSQLTGADTQYFGPGTRLTVL.

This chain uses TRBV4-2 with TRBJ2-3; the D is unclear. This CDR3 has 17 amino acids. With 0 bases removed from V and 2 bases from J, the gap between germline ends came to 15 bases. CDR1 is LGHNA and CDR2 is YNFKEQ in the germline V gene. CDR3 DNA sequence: TGTGCCAGCAGCCAAGATATCCAAGGGTCGTTCACAGATACGCAGTATTTT. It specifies CASSQDIQGSFTDTQYF.

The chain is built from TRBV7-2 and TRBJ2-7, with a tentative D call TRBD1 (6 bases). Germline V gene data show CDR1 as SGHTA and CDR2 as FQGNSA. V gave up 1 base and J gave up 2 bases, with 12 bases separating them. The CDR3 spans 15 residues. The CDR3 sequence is CASSLGPWTAYEQYF. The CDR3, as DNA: TGTGCCAGCAGCTTAGGCCCCTGGACAGCCTACGAGCAGTACTTC.